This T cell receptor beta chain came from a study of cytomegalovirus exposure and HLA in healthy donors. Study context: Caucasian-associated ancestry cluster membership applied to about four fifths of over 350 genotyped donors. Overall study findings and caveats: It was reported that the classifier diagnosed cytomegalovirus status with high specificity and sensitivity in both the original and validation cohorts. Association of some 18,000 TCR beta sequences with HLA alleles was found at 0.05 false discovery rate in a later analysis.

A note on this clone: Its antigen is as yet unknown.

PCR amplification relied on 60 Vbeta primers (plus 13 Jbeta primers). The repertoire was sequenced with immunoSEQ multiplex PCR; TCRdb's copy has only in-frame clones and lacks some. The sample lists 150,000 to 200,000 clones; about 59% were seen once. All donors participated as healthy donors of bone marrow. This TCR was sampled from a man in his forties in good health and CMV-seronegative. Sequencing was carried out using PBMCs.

The CDR3 loop is CASSPLGTSGRKHNEQFF. The CDR3 DNA reads as TGTGCCAGCAGCCCCCTTGGTACTAGCGGGAGAAAACACAATGAGCAGTTCTTC. The chain is built from TRBV9 and TRBJ2-1; 11 nucleotides match TRBD2. CDR1 is SGDLS, CDR2 YYNGEE, per germline. V lost 4 bases, J lost 5 bases, and 14 bases stayed unmatched. The CDR3 length is 18 residues.